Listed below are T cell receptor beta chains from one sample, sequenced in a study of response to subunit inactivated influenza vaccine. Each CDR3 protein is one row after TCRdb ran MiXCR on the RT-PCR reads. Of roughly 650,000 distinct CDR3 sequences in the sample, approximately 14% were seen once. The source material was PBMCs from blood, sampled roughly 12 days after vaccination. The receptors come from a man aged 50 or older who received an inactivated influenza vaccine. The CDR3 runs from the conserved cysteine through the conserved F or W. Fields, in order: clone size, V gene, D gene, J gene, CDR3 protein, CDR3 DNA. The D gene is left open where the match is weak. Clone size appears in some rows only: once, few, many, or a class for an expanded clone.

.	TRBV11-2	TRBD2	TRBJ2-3	CASSLNGGAGGDTDTQYF	TGTGCCAGCAGCTTAAACGGTGGGGCGGGAGGTGACACAGATACGCAGTATTTT
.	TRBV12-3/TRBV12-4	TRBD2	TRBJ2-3	CASSSREVADTQYF	TGTGCCAGCAGTTCCCGGGAGGTGGCAGATACGCAGTATTTT
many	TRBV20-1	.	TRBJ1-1	CSATEPRNTEAFF	TGCAGTGCCACGGAACCAAGAAACACTGAAGCTTTCTTT
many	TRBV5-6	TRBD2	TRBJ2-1	CASSLAGVRGKNNEQFF	TGTGCCAGCAGCCTAGCGGGAGTGCGGGGAAAGAACAATGAGCAGTTCTTC
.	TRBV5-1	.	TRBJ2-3	CASSLVQGFTDTQYF	TGCGCCAGCAGCTTGGTCCAGGGGTTCACAGATACGCAGTATTTT
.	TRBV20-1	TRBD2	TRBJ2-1	CSAARLANEQFF	TGCAGTGCTGCCCGACTAGCCAATGAGCAGTTCTTC
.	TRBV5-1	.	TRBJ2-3	CASSGREVYGGTDTQYF	TGCGCCAGCAGCGGTCGTGAAGTTTATGGGGGCACAGATACGCAGTATTTT
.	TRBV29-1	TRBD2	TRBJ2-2	CSVGGARGTSGRTGELFF	TGCAGCGTTGGTGGGGCAAGAGGGACTAGCGGGAGGACCGGGGAGCTGTTTTTT
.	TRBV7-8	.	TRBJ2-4	CASSASAGAPAKNIQYF	TGTGCCAGCAGCGCGTCGGCAGGCGCTCCAGCCAAAAACATTCAGTACTTC
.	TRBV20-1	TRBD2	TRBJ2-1	CSARGTSAYNEQFF	TGCAGTGCTAGAGGGACTAGCGCTTACAATGAGCAGTTCTTC
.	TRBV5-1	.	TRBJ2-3	CASSYTGPPVGDTQYF	TGCGCCAGCAGCTATACGGGTCCACCCGTGGGAGATACGCAGTATTTT
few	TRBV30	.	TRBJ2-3	CAWSGLGSTDTQYF	TGTGCCTGGAGTGGACTGGGGAGCACAGATACGCAGTATTTT
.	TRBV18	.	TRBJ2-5	CASSPLIGEETQYF	TGTGCCAGCTCACCTTTGATAGGGGAGGAGACCCAGTACTTC
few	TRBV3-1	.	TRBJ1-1	CASSQLRKEAFF	TGTGCCAGCAGCCAACTGCGGAAGGAAGCTTTCTTT
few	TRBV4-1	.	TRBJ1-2	CASSQVQETLYGYTF	TGCGCCAGCAGCCAAGTCCAGGAGACACTCTATGGCTACACCTTC
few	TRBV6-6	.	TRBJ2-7	CASSDPTIYEQYF	TGTGCCAGCAGTGACCCAACAATCTACGAGCAGTACTTC
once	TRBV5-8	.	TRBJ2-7	CASSFGAQRNYEQYF	TGTGCCAGCAGCTTTGGGGCCCAAAGGAACTACGAGCAGTACTTC
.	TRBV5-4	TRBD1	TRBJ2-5	CASSLGGTVPKETQYF	TGTGCCAGCAGCTTGGGAGGGACAGTCCCCAAAGAGACCCAGTACTTC
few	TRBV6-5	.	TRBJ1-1	CASSYSGAANGGTEAFF	TGTGCCAGCAGTTACTCGGGGGCCGCGAACGGCGGCACTGAAGCTTTCTTT
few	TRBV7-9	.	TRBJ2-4	CASTPGAAKNIQYF	TGTGCCAGCACCCCCGGGGCGGCCAAAAACATTCAGTACTTC
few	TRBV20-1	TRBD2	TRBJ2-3	CSAIPPGLASDTQYF	TGCAGTGCCATACCACCGGGACTAGCCTCCGATACGCAGTATTTT
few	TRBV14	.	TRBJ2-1	CASSQDLLASWNEQFF	TGTGCCAGCAGCCAAGATCTGCTAGCGAGTTGGAATGAGCAGTTCTTC
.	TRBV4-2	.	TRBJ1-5	CASSPEVVNSNQPQHF	TGTGCCAGCAGCCCCGAAGTCGTTAATAGCAATCAGCCCCAGCATTTT
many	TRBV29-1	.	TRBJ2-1	CSVGQINEQFF	TGCAGCGTCGGACAGATCAATGAGCAGTTCTTC
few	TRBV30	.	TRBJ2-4	CAWSIGALAKNIQYF	TGTGCCTGGAGTATTGGCGCCCTAGCCAAAAACATTCAGTACTTC
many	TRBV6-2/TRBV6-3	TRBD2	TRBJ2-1	CASSSPLAGGSYNEQFF	TGTGCCAGCAGTTCGCCACTAGCGGGGGGATCCTACAATGAGCAGTTCTTC
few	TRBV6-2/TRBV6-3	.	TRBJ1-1	CASTHRVADTEAFF	TGTGCCAGCACCCACAGGGTGGCGGACACTGAAGCTTTCTTT